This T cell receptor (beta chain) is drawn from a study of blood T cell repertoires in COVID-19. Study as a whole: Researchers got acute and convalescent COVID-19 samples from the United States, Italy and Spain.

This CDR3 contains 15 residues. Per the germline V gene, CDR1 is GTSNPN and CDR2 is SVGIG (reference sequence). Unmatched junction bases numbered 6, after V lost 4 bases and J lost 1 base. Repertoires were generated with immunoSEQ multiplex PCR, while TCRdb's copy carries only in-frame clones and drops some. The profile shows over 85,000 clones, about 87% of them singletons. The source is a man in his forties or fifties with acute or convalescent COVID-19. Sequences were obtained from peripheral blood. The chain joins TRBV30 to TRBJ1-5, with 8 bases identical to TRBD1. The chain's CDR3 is CAWTAGGRSNQPQHF. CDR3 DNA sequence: TGTGCCTGGACCGCAGGGGGCAGGAGCAATCAGCCCCAGCATTTT.